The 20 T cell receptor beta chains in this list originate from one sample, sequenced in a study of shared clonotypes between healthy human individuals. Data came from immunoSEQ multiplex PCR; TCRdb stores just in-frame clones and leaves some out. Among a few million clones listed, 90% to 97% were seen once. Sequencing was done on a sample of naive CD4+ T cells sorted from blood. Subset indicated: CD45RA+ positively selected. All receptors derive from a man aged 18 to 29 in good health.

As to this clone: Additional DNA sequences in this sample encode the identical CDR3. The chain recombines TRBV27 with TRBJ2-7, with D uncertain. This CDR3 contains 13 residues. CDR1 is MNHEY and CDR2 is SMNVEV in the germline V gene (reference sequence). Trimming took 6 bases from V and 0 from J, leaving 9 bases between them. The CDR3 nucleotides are TGTGCCAGCAGCAGCCCGAACTCCTACGAGCAGTACTTC. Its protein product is CASSSPNSYEQYF.

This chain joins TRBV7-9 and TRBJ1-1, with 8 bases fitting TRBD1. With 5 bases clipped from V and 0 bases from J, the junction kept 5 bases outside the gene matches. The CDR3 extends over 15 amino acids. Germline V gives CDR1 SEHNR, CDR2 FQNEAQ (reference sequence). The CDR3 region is CASSAGQGLNTEAFF. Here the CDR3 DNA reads TGTGCCAGCAGCGCCGGACAGGGATTGAACACTGAAGCTTTCTTT. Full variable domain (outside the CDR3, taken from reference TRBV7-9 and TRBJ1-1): DTGVSQNPRHKITKRGQNVTFRCDPISEHNRLYWYRQTLGQGPEFLTYFQNEAQLEKSRLLSDRFSAERPKGSFSTLEIQRTEQGDSAMYLCASSAGQGLNTEAFFGQGTRLTVV.

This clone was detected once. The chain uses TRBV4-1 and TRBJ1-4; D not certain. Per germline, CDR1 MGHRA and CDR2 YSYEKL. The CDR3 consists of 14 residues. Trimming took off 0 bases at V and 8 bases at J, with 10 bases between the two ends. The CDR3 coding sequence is TGCGCCAGCAGCCAAGAGATGACTAGGGAAAAACTGTTTTTT. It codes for CASSQEMTREKLFF.

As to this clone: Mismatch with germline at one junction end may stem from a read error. CDR3 in amino acids: CASSPGPPETQYF. The CDR3 bases are TGTGCTAGCAGCCCCGGGCCCCCAGAGACCCAGTACTTC. V usage is TRBV7-7 and J usage is TRBJ2-5, with no clear D. Germline CDR1 SSHAT, CDR2 FNYEAQ (reference sequence). The CDR3 length is 13 residues.

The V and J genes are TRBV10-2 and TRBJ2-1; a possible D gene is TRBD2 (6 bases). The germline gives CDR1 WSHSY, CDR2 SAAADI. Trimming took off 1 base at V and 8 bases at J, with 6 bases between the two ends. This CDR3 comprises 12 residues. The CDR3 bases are TGCGCCAGCAGTGAGTGGGACTATGAGCAGTTCTTC. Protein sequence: CASSEWDYEQFF.

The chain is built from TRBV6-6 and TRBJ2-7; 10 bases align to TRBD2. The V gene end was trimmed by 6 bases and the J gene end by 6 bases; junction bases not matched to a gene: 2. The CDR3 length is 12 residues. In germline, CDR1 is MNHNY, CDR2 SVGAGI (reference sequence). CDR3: CASSRLAGEQYF. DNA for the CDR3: TGTGCCAGCAGCCGACTAGCGGGCGAGCAGTACTTC.

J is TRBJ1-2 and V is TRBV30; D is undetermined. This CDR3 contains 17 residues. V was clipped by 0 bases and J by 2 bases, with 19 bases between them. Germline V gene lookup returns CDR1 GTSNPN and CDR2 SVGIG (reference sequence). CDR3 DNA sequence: TGTGCCTGGAGTGTATGGCGCATTTATGGGGTGAACTATGGCTACACCTTC. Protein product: CAWSVWRIYGVNYGYTF.

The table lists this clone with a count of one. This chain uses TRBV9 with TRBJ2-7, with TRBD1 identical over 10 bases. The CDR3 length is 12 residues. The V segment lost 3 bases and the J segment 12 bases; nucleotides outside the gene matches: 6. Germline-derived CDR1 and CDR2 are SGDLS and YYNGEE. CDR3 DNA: TGTGCCAGCAGCGGCGGGACAGGGGCTCCGTACTTC. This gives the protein CASSGGTGAPYF.

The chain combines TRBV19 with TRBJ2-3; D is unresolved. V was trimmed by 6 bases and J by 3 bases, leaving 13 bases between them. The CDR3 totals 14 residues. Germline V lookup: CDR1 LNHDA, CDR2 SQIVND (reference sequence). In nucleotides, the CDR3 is TGTGCCAGTAGAACCCAGGTAGAGACAGATACGCAGTATTTT. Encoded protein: CASRTQVETDTQYF.

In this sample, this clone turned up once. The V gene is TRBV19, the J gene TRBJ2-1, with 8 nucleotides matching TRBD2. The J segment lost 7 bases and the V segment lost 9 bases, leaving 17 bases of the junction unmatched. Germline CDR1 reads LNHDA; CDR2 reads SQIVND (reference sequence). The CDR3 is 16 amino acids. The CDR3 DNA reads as TGTGCCAGCCAGTTGGCCGGGAGGGCCAACCAGAATGAGCAGTTCTTC. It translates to CASQLAGRANQNEQFF.

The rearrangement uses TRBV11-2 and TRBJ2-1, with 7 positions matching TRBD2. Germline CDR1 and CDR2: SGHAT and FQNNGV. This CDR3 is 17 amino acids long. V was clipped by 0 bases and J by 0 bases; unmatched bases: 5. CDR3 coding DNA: TGTGCCAGCAGCTTAGAGATTTCTAGCGGCTCCTACAATGAGCAGTTCTTC. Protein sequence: CASSLEISSGSYNEQFF. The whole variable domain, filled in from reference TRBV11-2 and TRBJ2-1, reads EAGVAQSPRYKIIEKRQSVAFWCNPISGHATLYWYQQILGQGPKLLIQFQNNGVVDDSQLPKDRFSAERLKGVDSTLKIQPAKLEDSAVYLCASSLEISSGSYNEQFFGPGTRLTVL.

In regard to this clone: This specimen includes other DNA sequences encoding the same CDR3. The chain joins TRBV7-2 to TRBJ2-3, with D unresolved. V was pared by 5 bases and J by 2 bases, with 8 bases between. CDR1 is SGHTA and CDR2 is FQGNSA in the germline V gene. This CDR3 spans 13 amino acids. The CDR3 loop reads CASSPPPTDTQYF. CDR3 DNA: TGTGCCAGCAGCCCGCCCCCCACAGATACGCAGTATTTT.

CDR3 DNA: TGTGCCAGCAGCAGGGGACTGCACCAAACCTACGAGCAGTACTTC. Its translation: CASSRGLHQTYEQYF. V usage is TRBV7-9 and J usage is TRBJ2-7; possibly TRBD2 for D (6 bases). The germline gives CDR1 SEHNR, CDR2 FQNEAQ (reference sequence). Trimming removed 5 bases from V and 2 bases from J, with 16 bases in between. There are 15 residues in the CDR3. The variable domain in full, completed from reference TRBV7-9 and TRBJ2-7, reads DTGVSQNPRHKITKRGQNVTFRCDPISEHNRLYWYRQTLGQGPEFLTYFQNEAQLEKSRLLSDRFSAERPKGSFSTLEIQRTEQGDSAMYLCASSRGLHQTYEQYFGPGTRLTVT.

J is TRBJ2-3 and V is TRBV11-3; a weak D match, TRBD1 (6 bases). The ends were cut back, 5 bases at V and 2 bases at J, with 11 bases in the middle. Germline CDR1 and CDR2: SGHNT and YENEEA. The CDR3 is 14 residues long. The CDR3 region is CASSPQGFTDTQYF. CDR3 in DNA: TGTGCCAGCAGCCCACAGGGATTCACAGATACGCAGTATTTT.

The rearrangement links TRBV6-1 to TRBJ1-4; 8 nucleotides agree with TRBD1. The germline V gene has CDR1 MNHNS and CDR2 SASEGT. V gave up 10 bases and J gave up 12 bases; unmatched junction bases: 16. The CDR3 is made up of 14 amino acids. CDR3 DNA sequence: TGTGCCACCAAACAGACCGCCCCGGGACAGGAACTGTTTTTT. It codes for CATKQTAPGQELFF.

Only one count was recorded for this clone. CDR3 loop: CASSYDATGYGYTF. The CDR3 DNA reads as TGTGCCAGCAGTTACGACGCCACGGGCTATGGCTACACCTTC. V gene TRBV6-6 combines with J gene TRBJ1-2, with D unresolved. Trimming took off 2 bases at V and 4 bases at J, with 11 bases between the two ends. This CDR3 has 14 residues. Germline CDR1 is MNHNY and CDR2 is SVGAGI (reference sequence).

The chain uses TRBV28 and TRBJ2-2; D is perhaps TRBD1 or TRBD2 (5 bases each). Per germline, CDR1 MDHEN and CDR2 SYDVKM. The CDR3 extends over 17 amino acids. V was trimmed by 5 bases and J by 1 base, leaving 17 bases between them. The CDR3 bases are TGTGCCAGCAGTATCCGATCCGGGACGGGGAACACCGGGGAGCTGTTTTTT. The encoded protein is CASSIRSGTGNTGELFF.

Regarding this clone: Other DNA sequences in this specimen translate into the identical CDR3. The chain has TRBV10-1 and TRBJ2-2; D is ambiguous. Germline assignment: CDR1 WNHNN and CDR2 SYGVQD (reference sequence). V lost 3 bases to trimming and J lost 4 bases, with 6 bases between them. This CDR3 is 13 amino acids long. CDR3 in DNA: TGCGCCAGCAGTGATAGGGTCACCGGGGAGCTGTTTTTT. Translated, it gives CASSDRVTGELFF.

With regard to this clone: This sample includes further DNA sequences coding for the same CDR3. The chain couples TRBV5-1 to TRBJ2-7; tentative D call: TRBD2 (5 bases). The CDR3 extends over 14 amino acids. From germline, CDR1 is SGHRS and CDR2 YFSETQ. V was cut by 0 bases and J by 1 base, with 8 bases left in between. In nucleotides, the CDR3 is TGCGCCAGCAGCTTGGGGGGAGTATCCTACGAGCAGTACTTC. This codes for CASSLGGVSYEQYF. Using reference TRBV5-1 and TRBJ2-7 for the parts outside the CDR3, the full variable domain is KAGVTQTPRYLIKTRGQQVTLSCSPISGHRSVSWYQQTPGQGLQFLFEYFSETQRNKGNFPGRFSGRQFSNSRSEMNVSTLELGDSALYLCASSLGGVSYEQYFGPGTRLTVT.

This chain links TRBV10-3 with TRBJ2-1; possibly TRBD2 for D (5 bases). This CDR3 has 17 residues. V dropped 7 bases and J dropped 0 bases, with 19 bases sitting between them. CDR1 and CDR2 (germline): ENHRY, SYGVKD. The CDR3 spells CAITGSGKVSSYNEQFF. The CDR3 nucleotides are TGTGCCATCACGGGGAGTGGAAAAGTAAGCTCCTACAATGAGCAGTTCTTC.